These T cell receptor beta chains were read from a single sample in a study of shared clonotypes between healthy human individuals. The data were produced by immunoSEQ multiplex PCR, yet TCRdb's version contains in-frame clones alone and is incomplete. The table lists just over 2,000,000 clones, roughly 94% of them singletons. Material: naive CD4+ T cells sorted from blood. These receptors were obtained from a man younger than 35 in good health. Each CDR3 is given with its conserved first and last residue. D genes are given only for firm matches. The size entry is marked missing in some rows and otherwise reads once, few, many or a size class.

d_call: -; clone_size: -; v_call: TRBV4-1; j_call: TRBJ1-6; cdr3_aa: CASSHPRSEVSSQEAGHSPLHF; cdr3_nt: TGCGCCAGCAGCCACCCCCGCTCCGAGGTAAGCAGCCAAGAAGCGGGACATTCACCCCTCCACTTT
d_call: -; clone_size: -; v_call: TRBV13; j_call: TRBJ2-7; cdr3_aa: CASSLGEGVYEQYF; cdr3_nt: TGTGCCAGCAGCTTAGGGGAGGGCGTTTACGAGCAGTACTTC
d_call: TRBD1; clone_size: -; v_call: TRBV10-3; j_call: TRBJ2-5; cdr3_aa: CAISDLRTGEQETQYF; cdr3_nt: TGTGCCATCAGTGATCTACGGACAGGGGAGCAAGAGACCCAGTACTTC
d_call: -; clone_size: once; v_call: TRBV5-1; j_call: TRBJ1-2; cdr3_aa: CASSLEGPGYTF; cdr3_nt: TGCGCCAGCAGCTTGGAAGGGCCCGGCTACACCTTC
d_call: -; clone_size: -; v_call: TRBV5-1; j_call: TRBJ2-6; cdr3_aa: CASSLDRSGANVLTF; cdr3_nt: TGCGCCAGCAGCTTGGATCGTTCCGGGGCCAACGTCCTGACTTTC
d_call: -; clone_size: -; v_call: TRBV5-6; j_call: TRBJ1-5; cdr3_aa: CASSLQGQPQHF; cdr3_nt: TGTGCCAGCAGCCTGCAGGGTCAGCCCCAGCATTTT
d_call: -; clone_size: -; v_call: TRBV10-2; j_call: TRBJ1-5; cdr3_aa: CASSESTMINQPQHF; cdr3_nt: TGCGCCAGCAGTGAGTCGACGATGATTAATCAGCCCCAGCATTTT
d_call: TRBD1; clone_size: -; v_call: TRBV30; j_call: TRBJ1-1; cdr3_aa: CAWKGTVGVAFF; cdr3_nt: TGTGCCTGGAAGGGGACAGTGGGCGTAGCTTTCTTT
d_call: -; clone_size: -; v_call: TRBV9; j_call: TRBJ2-7; cdr3_aa: CASSVDGSSYEQYF; cdr3_nt: TGTGCCAGCAGCGTAGACGGAAGCTCCTACGAGCAGTACTTC
d_call: -; clone_size: -; v_call: TRBV5-1; j_call: TRBJ2-3; cdr3_aa: CASKQATDTQYF; cdr3_nt: TGCGCCAGTAAGCAGGCCACAGATACGCAGTATTTT
d_call: -; clone_size: -; v_call: TRBV7-9; j_call: TRBJ2-7; cdr3_aa: CASSSMGQGDEQYF; cdr3_nt: TGTGCCAGCAGCTCCATGGGACAAGGGGACGAGCAGTACTTC
d_call: TRBD2; clone_size: -; v_call: TRBV7-8; j_call: TRBJ2-5; cdr3_aa: CATRLAQETQYF; cdr3_nt: TGTGCCACCCGACTAGCGCAAGAGACCCAGTACTTC
d_call: -; clone_size: once; v_call: TRBV5-6; j_call: TRBJ1-2; cdr3_aa: CASSDPGGQSPYGYTF; cdr3_nt: TGTGCCAGCAGCGACCCTGGCGGGCAGAGTCCCTATGGCTACACCTTC
d_call: TRBD2; clone_size: -; v_call: TRBV5-4; j_call: TRBJ2-7; cdr3_aa: CASSSNGLADYEQYF; cdr3_nt: TGTGCCAGCAGCTCAAACGGACTAGCGGATTACGAGCAGTACTTC
d_call: TRBD2; clone_size: -; v_call: TRBV5-1; j_call: TRBJ2-5; cdr3_aa: CASSYGLAGEGAQYF; cdr3_nt: TGCGCCAGCAGCTACGGACTAGCGGGAGAGGGGGCCCAGTACTTC
d_call: -; clone_size: -; v_call: TRBV6-5; j_call: TRBJ2-2; cdr3_aa: CASGRGDTGELFF; cdr3_nt: TGTGCCAGCGGGCGGGGAGACACCGGGGAGCTGTTTTTT
d_call: -; clone_size: -; v_call: TRBV19; j_call: TRBJ1-5; cdr3_aa: CASSIAPGGSNQPQHF; cdr3_nt: TGTGCCAGTAGTATAGCCCCGGGGGGAAGCAATCAGCCCCAGCATTTT
d_call: -; clone_size: -; v_call: TRBV4-3; j_call: TRBJ2-5; cdr3_aa: CASSQDHAGMGTQYF; cdr3_nt: TGCGCCAGCAGCCAAGATCACGCGGGGATGGGGACCCAGTACTTC
d_call: -; clone_size: once; v_call: TRBV13; j_call: TRBJ1-5; cdr3_aa: CASSLAGVSNQPQHF; cdr3_nt: TGTGCCAGCAGCTTAGCAGGGGTCAGCAATCAGCCCCAGCATTTT
d_call: -; clone_size: -; v_call: TRBV4-1; j_call: TRBJ2-7; cdr3_aa: CASSHTDNSYEQYF; cdr3_nt: TGCGCCAGCAGCCACACAGATAATTCCTACGAGCAGTACTTC
d_call: -; clone_size: -; v_call: TRBV30; j_call: TRBJ1-1; cdr3_aa: CAWSPGNKPTEAFF; cdr3_nt: TGTGCCTGGAGTCCCGGGAATAAACCAACTGAAGCTTTCTTT
d_call: -; clone_size: -; v_call: TRBV7-9; j_call: TRBJ2-7; cdr3_aa: CASSLGAPNYEQYF; cdr3_nt: TGTGCCAGCAGCTTGGGAGCGCCGAACTACGAGCAGTACTTC
d_call: TRBD1; clone_size: -; v_call: TRBV28; j_call: TRBJ1-5; cdr3_aa: CASSLTPGTVGFLGQPQHF; cdr3_nt: TGTGCCAGCAGCCTCACCCCAGGGACAGTAGGTTTTTTGGGGCAGCCCCAGCATTTT
d_call: -; clone_size: -; v_call: TRBV28; j_call: TRBJ1-2; cdr3_aa: CASRQGAVSNYGYTF; cdr3_nt: TGTGCCAGCAGACAAGGGGCAGTTTCTAACTATGGCTACACCTTC
d_call: -; clone_size: once; v_call: TRBV19; j_call: TRBJ2-7; cdr3_aa: CASSMAQPYEQYF; cdr3_nt: TGTGCCAGTAGTATGGCGCAGCCCTACGAGCAGTACTTC
d_call: -; clone_size: once; v_call: TRBV5-6; j_call: TRBJ1-2; cdr3_aa: CASSFGTGRYGYTF; cdr3_nt: TGTGCCAGCAGCTTCGGTACGGGTCGCTATGGCTACACCTTC
d_call: -; clone_size: -; v_call: TRBV5-4; j_call: TRBJ1-6; cdr3_aa: CASSLVGGADNSPLHF; cdr3_nt: TGTGCCAGCAGCTTGGTGGGTGGCGCGGATAATTCACCCCTCCACTTT
d_call: TRBD1; clone_size: -; v_call: TRBV5-4; j_call: TRBJ1-4; cdr3_aa: CASSPQGMDEKLFF; cdr3_nt: TGTGCCAGCAGCCCACAGGGGATGGATGAAAAACTGTTTTTT
d_call: -; clone_size: -; v_call: TRBV11-2; j_call: TRBJ2-7; cdr3_aa: CASSIDRSSYEQYF; cdr3_nt: TGTGCCAGCAGCATCGACAGGAGCTCCTACGAGCAGTACTTC
d_call: -; clone_size: once; v_call: TRBV10-3; j_call: TRBJ2-1; cdr3_aa: CASGWPNEQFF; cdr3_nt: TGTGCCTCAGGTTGGCCCAATGAGCAGTTCTTC
d_call: -; clone_size: -; v_call: TRBV7-2; j_call: TRBJ2-5; cdr3_aa: CASSLGRGRETQYF; cdr3_nt: TGTGCCAGCAGCTTAGGGAGGGGCCGAGAGACCCAGTACTTC
d_call: TRBD1; clone_size: -; v_call: TRBV5-1; j_call: TRBJ2-5; cdr3_aa: CASSLAGTGEGDQYF; cdr3_nt: TGCGCCAGCAGCTTGGCCGGGACAGGAGAGGGGGACCAGTACTTC
d_call: -; clone_size: -; v_call: TRBV30; j_call: TRBJ2-1; cdr3_aa: CAWSVLRDNEQFF; cdr3_nt: TGTGCCTGGAGTGTATTAAGGGATAATGAGCAGTTCTTC
d_call: -; clone_size: -; v_call: TRBV27; j_call: TRBJ1-6; cdr3_aa: CASSPKGGYNSPLHF; cdr3_nt: TGTGCCAGCAGTCCCAAAGGGGGATACAATTCACCCCTCCACTTT
d_call: TRBD2; clone_size: -; v_call: TRBV7-9; j_call: TRBJ2-1; cdr3_aa: CASRLAGLADYNEQFF; cdr3_nt: TGTGCCAGCAGGCTAGCCGGACTAGCGGACTACAATGAGCAGTTCTTC
d_call: -; clone_size: -; v_call: TRBV19; j_call: TRBJ2-1; cdr3_aa: CASSSYWYNEQFF; cdr3_nt: TGTGCCAGTAGTTCGTACTGGTACAATGAGCAGTTCTTC
d_call: -; clone_size: -; v_call: TRBV11-2; j_call: TRBJ2-5; cdr3_aa: CASSPPGVRPEETQYF; cdr3_nt: TGTGCCAGCAGCCCACCGGGAGTACGGCCAGAAGAGACCCAGTACTTC
d_call: -; clone_size: -; v_call: TRBV19; j_call: TRBJ1-1; cdr3_aa: CASSIIAVPNTEAFF; cdr3_nt: TGTGCCAGTAGTATAATTGCGGTACCGAACACTGAAGCTTTCTTT
d_call: -; clone_size: -; v_call: TRBV6-1; j_call: TRBJ1-2; cdr3_aa: CASSEEGYGYTF; cdr3_nt: TGTGCCAGCAGTGAAGAGGGCTATGGCTACACCTTC
d_call: TRBD1; clone_size: -; v_call: TRBV2; j_call: TRBJ1-2; cdr3_aa: CASSERQGANGYTF; cdr3_nt: TGTGCCAGCAGTGAGCGGCAGGGGGCGAATGGCTACACCTTC
d_call: -; clone_size: -; v_call: TRBV25-1; j_call: TRBJ1-1; cdr3_aa: CASSEFEQITEAFF; cdr3_nt: TGTGCCAGCAGTGAGTTCGAGCAGATCACTGAAGCTTTCTTT
d_call: TRBD2; clone_size: -; v_call: TRBV30; j_call: TRBJ2-5; cdr3_aa: CAWSVPSGRPGVETQYF; cdr3_nt: TGTGCCTGGAGTGTACCCAGCGGGAGGCCGGGGGTGGAGACCCAGTACTTC
d_call: -; clone_size: -; v_call: TRBV15; j_call: TRBJ1-5; cdr3_aa: CATSRDEAQPQHF; cdr3_nt: TGTGCCACCAGCAGAGATGAGGCGCAGCCCCAGCATTTT
d_call: TRBD2; clone_size: -; v_call: TRBV30; j_call: TRBJ2-4; cdr3_aa: CAWNSQRTSGRGLGKNIQYF; cdr3_nt: TGTGCCTGGAACTCTCAGAGGACTAGCGGGAGGGGTCTGGGCAAAAACATTCAGTACTTC
d_call: TRBD2; clone_size: -; v_call: TRBV5-1; j_call: TRBJ2-7; cdr3_aa: CASSFNGGVTYEQYF; cdr3_nt: TGCGCCAGCAGCTTTAACGGGGGGGTCACCTACGAGCAGTACTTC
d_call: -; clone_size: -; v_call: TRBV4-1; j_call: TRBJ1-4; cdr3_aa: CASSQDTSFGNEKLFF; cdr3_nt: TGCGCCAGCAGCCAAGATACGTCGTTTGGTAATGAAAAACTGTTTTTT